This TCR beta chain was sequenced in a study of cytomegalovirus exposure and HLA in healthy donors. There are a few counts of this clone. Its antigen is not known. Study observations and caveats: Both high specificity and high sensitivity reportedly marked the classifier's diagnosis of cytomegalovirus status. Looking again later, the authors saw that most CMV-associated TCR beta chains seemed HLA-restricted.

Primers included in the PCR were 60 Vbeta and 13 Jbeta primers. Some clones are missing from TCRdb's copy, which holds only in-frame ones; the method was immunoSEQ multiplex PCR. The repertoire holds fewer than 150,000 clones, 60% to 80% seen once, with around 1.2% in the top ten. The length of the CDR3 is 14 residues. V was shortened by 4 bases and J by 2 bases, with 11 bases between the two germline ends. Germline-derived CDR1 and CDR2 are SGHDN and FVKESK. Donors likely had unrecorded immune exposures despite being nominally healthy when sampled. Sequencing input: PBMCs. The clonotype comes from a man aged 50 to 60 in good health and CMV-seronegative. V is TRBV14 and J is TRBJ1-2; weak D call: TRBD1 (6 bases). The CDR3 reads CASSRGGSNYGYTF. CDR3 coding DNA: TGTGCCAGCAGCCGGGGGGGCAGCAACTATGGCTACACCTTC.